Below, one TCR beta chain is given with its context. The clone's antigen remains unknown. No base quality information exists; no much larger clone differs at one position. Relative to germline, V is 1 base shorter and J is 8 bases shorter, with 17 bases between their ends. In the germline V gene, CDR1 corresponds to SGHVS and CDR2 to FQNEAQ. The CDR3 measures 16 amino acids from cysteine to phenylalanine. Just the 48-base CDR3 DNA is kept, in frame starting at base 1. Interpreted using the paper, the time point label stands for: baseline pretreatment blood. Sample treatment or condition, as interpreted from the label and publication: 15 Gy SBRT to primary tumor, nephrectomy 4 weeks later. Serial peripheral blood from radiation-treated patients was sampled at baseline, 2 weeks and 4 weeks after SBRT to track tumor-enriched clonotypes. All patients had renal cell carcinoma with clear cell pathology. Genomic DNA for TCR sequencing was prepared using the QIAamp DNA Blood Mini Kit (Qiagen). The analyses included only samples that passed all quality control checks.

The entry originates in a study of radiation and T cells in renal cell carcinoma (TCRdb year 2020). As for the study more broadly: The samples were drawn from a clinical trial, where primary renal cell carcinomas were treated with 15 Gy of stereotactic body radiation therapy and then removed by nephrectomy 4 weeks afterward. TCR beta sequencing covered 50 or so samples in total, comprising 25 or so tumors and about 27 peripheral blood samples. In the 53 samples combined, roughly 4.4 million unique CDR3 nucleotide sequences were found, encoding approximately 2,800,000 unique CDR3 amino acid sequences. Findings and caveats that apply to the study as a whole: Dynamics of the blood repertoire were not tracked past 4 weeks after treatment. Because the trial had a single-armed design, the trial could not examine how radiation dose or scheduling affected the TCR repertoire. No pretreatment tumor biopsies were available, so the baseline intratumoral presence of clonotypes could not be determined. In blood, the top tumor clonotypes increased from baseline to 2 weeks after radiation and then shrank by 4 weeks, which suggests a temporary expansion of tumor-resident clones.

TCR beta libraries were generated from genomic DNA with the immunoSEQ kit, following the manufacturer's recommendations. For library preparation, a first multiplex PCR was performed with proprietary primers, followed by a second PCR in which unique barcodes were added, and bead cleanups were performed after each round. Each sample batch included a kit-provided positive control reaction and a negative control reaction. The final libraries were assessed on an Agilent 4200 TapeStation D1000 ScreenTape, pooled by volume, and quantified by qPCR. An Illumina NextSeq500 fitted with a MidOutput 150-cycle cartridge performed the sequencing, running 156 Read1 cycles and 15 Index1 cycles with the kit's custom primers. The pooled library was loaded at about 1 pM with approximately 20% PhiX control spiked in. The original pipeline was this. The vendor-processed data were analyzed in R, and a clonotype was defined as all T cells that share the same CDR3 nucleotide sequence. For clone abundance analyses, frequencies were normalized to the 10,000 most abundant clones in each sample. Public T cell clones, which averaged fewer than five per sample, were removed prior to analysis. An abundance difference of at least 32-fold between compartments was the criterion for calling clonotypes tumor-enriched or baseline blood-enriched. Clonotypes expanded or contracted between blood time points were identified with a beta-binomial differential abundance model. Similarity between tumor and blood repertoires was quantified using the Baroni-Urbani and Buser coefficient, and groups were compared with two-tailed Wilcoxon tests in R. TCRdb obtained this table from immuneACCESS and retained in-frame rearrangements with V and J assigned. These tables miss some clones; where compared with another copy, unresolved V genes account for less than half of the shortfall, and the remainder is unexplained. Clone size and the V and J calls come from that table; the DNA yielded D and trimming. The sample contains some 150,000 clones, roughly 84% of them found a single time. The ten most abundant clones make up more than 10% of the sample.

Sequenced here: blood, sampled from a patient whose treatment included radiotherapy and nephrectomy. Recombination linked TRBV7-8 to TRBJ1-4; a confident D gene designation cannot be given. The receptor was isolated from a woman aged 45-65 years with renal cell carcinoma. The DNA sequence follows: TGTGCCAGCAGCTTAGAGGCTGCCCTGGCGGGAGAAAAACTGTTTTTT. Translated, it gives CASSLEAALAGEKLFF.